Given below is one T cell receptor beta chain in context. The sample originates from a study of shared clonotypes between healthy human individuals. Study information: With ages of 18 to 49, the donors were two women and three men.

Germline V gene lookup returns CDR1 MGHDK and CDR2 SYGVNS. The CDR3 has 16 residues. V shed 11 bases, J shed 1 base, and the junction held 12 bases outside the gene matches. Several immunoSEQ plates held equal portions of the genomic DNA taken from each subset. Using immunoSEQ multiplex PCR, the repertoire was profiled, and TCRdb retains in-frame clones only, with some absent. This table holds about 580,000 clones, roughly 98% found once. The naive CD8 fraction comprised CD45RO-negative cells positively selected for CCR7 and excluded terminally differentiated effector memory CD45RA+ cells. Donors comprised only Caucasian adults living in Nashville, Tennessee.

Sequences were obtained from naive CD8+ T cells sorted from blood. The rearrangement uses TRBV25-1 and TRBJ2-4; TRBD1 matches at 9 bases. The TCR originated in a man aged 30 to 39 in good health. The CDR3 spells CAPAQGAPTAKNIQYF. The CDR3 DNA reads as TGTGCCCCCGCACAGGGGGCGCCAACGGCCAAAAACATTCAGTACTTC.